These 25 T cell receptor beta chains originate from one sample sequenced in a study of shared clonotypes between healthy human individuals. Naivety among CD8 cells was defined by CD45RO negativity and positive CCR7 selection, thereby excluding terminally differentiated effector memory CD45RA+ cells. The method was immunoSEQ multiplex PCR; TCRdb's version includes in-frame clones alone and lacks a portion of them. The table shows around 2.1 million clones, with about 93% occurring only once. Sequencing used naive CD8+ T cells from PBMCs. These receptors were collected from a man between 18 and 29 years old in good health. Some clones in this sample may be carry-over from other donors' samples.

This clone was seen once. Other DNA sequences of this sample code for an identical CDR3. This chain joins TRBV6-5 and TRBJ2-1; perhaps TRBD1 as D (6 bases). Germline V gene data show CDR1 as MNHEY and CDR2 as SVGAGI. Deletions cut 6 bases from V and 4 bases from J, with 10 bases between. The CDR3 is made up of 13 amino acids. This chain's CDR3 is CASSRTGYNEQFF. CDR3 coding DNA: TGTGCCAGCAGCCGAACAGGGTACAATGAGCAGTTCTTC.

The chain recombines TRBV6-4 with TRBJ2-7; tentative D call: TRBD2 (5 bases). Germline V gene sequence: CDR1 MRHNA, CDR2 SNTAGT. V was cut by 2 bases and J by 0 bases, with 14 bases left in between. The CDR3 has 16 amino acids. As DNA, the CDR3 is TGTGCCAGCAGTGACCCTACCGGGGTCACCTCCTACGAGCAGTACTTC. Residues: CASSDPTGVTSYEQYF.

The gene calls are TRBV5-8 and TRBJ1-5; D is unclear. CDR3 length equals 15 residues. CDR1 is SGHTS, CDR2 YDEGEE, per germline. V gave up 4 bases and J gave up 2 bases, with 13 bases separating them. Here the CDR3 reads CASSVVHQGNQPQHF. The CDR3 DNA reads as TGTGCCAGCAGCGTGGTTCACCAAGGCAATCAGCCCCAGCATTTT.

V and J are TRBV27 and TRBJ1-2; D call uncertain. Germline CDR1 reads MNHEY; CDR2 reads SMNVEV (reference sequence). This CDR3 is 13 amino acids long. Trimming took 5 bases from V and 2 from J, leaving 9 bases between them. Here the CDR3 DNA reads TGTGCCAGCAGTCCGTCAAGGAACTATGGCTACACCTTC. Translated: CASSPSRNYGYTF.

The V call is TRBV13, the J call TRBJ2-2; 8 bases match TRBD1. Trimming removed 1 base from V and 4 bases from J; junction bases left unmatched: 5. This CDR3 is built from 16 residues. Germline V gene data show CDR1 as PRHDT and CDR2 as FYEKMQ (reference sequence). The CDR3 loop is CASSLVQGVSTGELFF. The CDR3 DNA follows: TGTGCCAGCAGCTTAGTACAGGGGGTGTCCACCGGGGAGCTGTTTTTT. Together with reference TRBV13 and TRBJ2-2, the CDR3 gives the full variable domain: AAGVIQSPRHLIKEKRETATLKCYPIPRHDTVYWYQQGPGQDPQFLISFYEKMQSDKGSIPDRFSAQQFSDYHSELNMSSLELGDSALYFCASSLVQGVSTGELFFGEGSRLTVL.

Concerning this clone itself: Other DNA sequences in this specimen translate into the identical CDR3. The chain combines TRBV7-9 with TRBJ1-1, with a weak D call TRBD1 (5 bases). This CDR3 comprises 12 residues. The V and J ends lost 4 bases and 4 bases respectively, with 7 bases between them. Germline V lookup: CDR1 SEHNR, CDR2 FQNEAQ (reference sequence). This CDR3 reads CASSSGSTEAFF. The CDR3 nucleotides read TGTGCCAGCAGCTCAGGGAGCACTGAAGCTTTCTTT.

This clone was seen only once. As DNA, the CDR3 is TGTGCCAGCGGACAGGGGAATTCACCCCTCCACTTT. The encoded protein is CASGQGNSPLHF. The chain employs TRBV6-4 and TRBJ1-6; TRBD1 agrees at 9 bases. Germline V gene data show CDR1 as MRHNA and CDR2 as SNTAGT. The CDR3 is 12 residues long. V dropped 8 bases and J dropped 7; count of bases not matched to a gene: 0.

V gene TRBV12-2 combines with J gene TRBJ2-7; TRBD1, the D gene given by the table, was not confirmed from the DNA. TRBV12-2 is tagged as a pseudogene. CDR3 length: 18 residues. The CDR3 DNA reads as TGTGCAAGTCGCTTGGGGGGAGCTCACAGGGGACGACCCTACGAGCAGTACTTC. As protein: CASRLGGAHRGRPYEQYF.

The table lists this clone with a count of one. The gene calls are TRBV7-8 and TRBJ2-3; possibly TRBD1 for D (6 bases). The CDR3 is 15 amino acids. The germline gives CDR1 SGHVS, CDR2 FQNEAQ. Trimming pared 2 bases from V and 4 bases from J, leaving 13 bases between. DNA for the CDR3: TGTGCCAGCAGCTTATTGGCAGGGGTGCCAGATACGCAGTATTTT. Protein sequence: CASSLLAGVPDTQYF.

V gene TRBV7-2 combines with J gene TRBJ2-1; TRBD1 or TRBD2 may be the D gene (6 bases each). V lost 1 base and J lost 6, with 16 bases in between. Per germline, CDR1 SGHTA and CDR2 FQGNSA. CDR3 length: 16 amino acids. As DNA, the CDR3 is TGTGCCAGCAGCTTAGGGACAGCGGGTCCTTTCAATGAGCAGTTCTTC. Amino acids: CASSLGTAGPFNEQFF.

The V and J genes are TRBV5-5 and TRBJ1-1; D remains unclear. Germline V gene lookup returns CDR1 SGHKS and CDR2 YYEKEE (reference sequence). The V and J ends lost 1 base and 5 bases respectively, with 6 bases between them. The CDR3 sequence is 12 residues long. The CDR3 is CASSLPGTEAFF. CDR3 coding DNA: TGTGCCAGCAGCTTGCCCGGGACTGAAGCTTTCTTT.

This rearrangement joins TRBV7-3 to TRBJ2-1; D is uncertain. CDR1 is SGHTA, CDR2 FQGTGA, per germline. The CDR3 is made up of 13 amino acids. V gave up 5 bases and J gave up 10 bases, with 15 bases separating them. The CDR3 reads CASSPDRAEEQFF. In DNA form, the CDR3 reads TGTGCCAGCAGCCCCGACCGCGCCGAGGAGCAGTTCTTC.

This chain links TRBV10-3 with TRBJ1-2; TRBD1 aligns across 10 bases. Trimming took 5 bases from V and 4 from J; bases not matched to a gene: 7. From germline, CDR1 is ENHRY and CDR2 SYGVKD. This CDR3 contains 15 residues. The CDR3 spells CAISSGQGSTYGYTF. Here the CDR3 DNA reads TGTGCCATCAGTTCGGGACAGGGGTCTACCTATGGCTACACCTTC.

The rearrangement links TRBV27 to TRBJ2-7; the match to TRBD1 covers 8 bases. Germline V gene lookup returns CDR1 MNHEY and CDR2 SMNVEV (reference sequence). The CDR3 loop spans 15 amino acids. Losses at the gene ends were 6 bases for V and 7 bases for J; bases not matched to a gene: 14. CDR3 sequence: CASSLTGGPSTEQYF. The CDR3 bases are TGTGCCAGCAGCTTAACAGGGGGACCCTCTACGGAGCAGTACTTC.

J is TRBJ2-1 and V is TRBV13, with 7 bases fitting TRBD1. Trimming at V came to 8 bases and at J to 5 bases, leaving 0 bases not matched to a gene. Germline CDR1 and CDR2: PRHDT and FYEKMQ (reference sequence). The CDR3 is 11 amino acids. This CDR3 reads CASQGDNEQFF. CDR3 DNA sequence: TGTGCCAGCCAGGGGGACAATGAGCAGTTCTTC.

The rearrangement joins TRBV10-1 to TRBJ2-1; D might be TRBD2 (6 bases). Germline V gene sequence: CDR1 WNHNN, CDR2 SYGVQD (reference sequence). The CDR3 runs 13 residues. With 6 bases removed from V and 9 bases from J, the gap between germline ends came to 15 bases. This CDR3 reads CASSPTVGGEQFF. The CDR3 nucleotides read TGCGCCAGCAGCCCCACCGTGGGGGGTGAGCAGTTCTTC.

V is TRBV10-3 and J is TRBJ1-1, with 7 bases aligning to TRBD1. The CDR3 is made up of 15 amino acids. With V trimmed by 5 bases and J by 1 base, 7 bases remained unmatched. CDR1 and CDR2 (germline): ENHRY, SYGVKD. This CDR3 is CAISPGGVRNTEAFF. CDR3 sequence (DNA): TGTGCCATCAGTCCAGGGGGGGTTAGGAACACTGAAGCTTTCTTT.

The chain uses TRBV19 and TRBJ2-7, with a tentative D call TRBD2 (6 bases). Germline V gene data show CDR1 as LNHDA and CDR2 as SQIVND (reference sequence). V was cut by 4 bases and J by 1 base, with 14 bases left in between. There are 15 residues in the CDR3. CDR3 region: CASSNTGTESYEQYF. CDR3 nucleotides: TGTGCCAGTAGTAACACCGGGACTGAATCCTACGAGCAGTACTTC.

The rearrangement joins TRBV6-5 to TRBJ2-5, with D perhaps matching TRBD2 (6 bases). Germline V gene data show CDR1 as MNHEY and CDR2 as SVGAGI. The CDR3 has 13 amino acids. V lost 6 bases, J lost 5 bases, and 13 bases lay in between. This CDR3 is CASSPGGVETQYF. The DNA for the CDR3 is TGTGCCAGCAGCCCCGGCGGGGTCGAGACCCAGTACTTC.

This clone was detected only once. The chain has TRBV5-6 and TRBJ2-1, with D hard to call. CDR3 length: 16 amino acids. Trimming cost V 3 bases and J 4 bases, with 17 bases left between them. Germline loops: CDR1 SGHDT, CDR2 YYEEEE. CDR3 in amino acids: CASSSYLEVGYNEQFF. DNA for the CDR3: TGTGCCAGCAGCTCCTACCTAGAGGTAGGTTACAATGAGCAGTTCTTC.

The chain recombines TRBV23-1 with TRBJ2-7; D not resolved. TRBV23-1 counts as an open reading frame of uncertain function. This CDR3 is built from 13 residues. V lost 0 bases and J lost 3, with 6 bases in between. DNA of the CDR3: TGCGCCAGCAGTCAATCGTGGCTCTACGAGCAGTACTTC. Its protein product is CASSQSWLYEQYF.

The chain couples TRBV15 to TRBJ2-5; D is unresolved. The CDR3 is made up of 13 amino acids. V gave up 1 base and J gave up 2 bases, with 5 bases separating them. Germline CDR1 LNHNV, CDR2 YYDKDF (reference sequence). The CDR3 region is CATSRVFQETQYF. In DNA, the CDR3 is TGTGCCACCAGCAGAGTATTTCAAGAGACCCAGTACTTC. The full variable domain, with the rest looked up from reference TRBV15 and TRBJ2-5, is DAMVIQNPRYQVTQFGKPVTLSCSQTLNHNVMYWYQQKSSQAPKLLFHYYDKDFNNEADTPDNFQSRRPNTSFCFLDIRSPGLGDTAMYLCATSRVFQETQYFGPGTRLLVL.

The CDR3 DNA follows: TGCGCCAGCAGCCAGCCGGGAGAGATTTATACGCAGTATTTT. This sequence encodes CASSQPGEIYTQYF. The V gene is TRBV4-1, the J gene TRBJ2-3; TRBD2 is a possible D gene (6 bases). CDR3 length equals 14 residues. V was trimmed by 3 bases and J by 7 bases, leaving 14 bases between them. Germline V gene lookup returns CDR1 MGHRA and CDR2 YSYEKL.

CDR3 nucleotides: TGTGCCAGCAGCTTAGTCAGCTCGCGAGCAGATACGCAGTATTTT. It codes for CASSLVSSRADTQYF. The chain combines TRBV7-8 with TRBJ2-3; unclear D gene. V gave up 1 base and J gave up 4 bases, with 12 bases separating them. The V gene's germline CDR1 is SGHVS and CDR2 FQNEAQ. The length of the CDR3 is 15 residues.

The chain recombines TRBV9 with TRBJ2-3; a weak D match, TRBD2 (5 bases). CDR3 length equals 15 residues. From germline, CDR1 is SGDLS and CDR2 YYNGEE. V shed 0 bases and J shed 2 bases, with 10 bases lying between them. The CDR3 DNA reads as TGTGCCAGCAGCGTAGCAGCGGCACTCACAGATACGCAGTATTTT. Translating gives CASSVAAALTDTQYF.